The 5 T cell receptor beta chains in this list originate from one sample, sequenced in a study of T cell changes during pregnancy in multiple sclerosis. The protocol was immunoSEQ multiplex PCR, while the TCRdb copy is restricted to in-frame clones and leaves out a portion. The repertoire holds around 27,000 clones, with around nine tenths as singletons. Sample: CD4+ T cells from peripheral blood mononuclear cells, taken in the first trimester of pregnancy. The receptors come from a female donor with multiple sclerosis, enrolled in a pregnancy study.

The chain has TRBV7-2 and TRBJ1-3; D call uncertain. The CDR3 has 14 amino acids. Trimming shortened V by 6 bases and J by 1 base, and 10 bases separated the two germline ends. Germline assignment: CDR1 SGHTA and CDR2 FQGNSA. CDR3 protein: CASRHAGSGNTIYF. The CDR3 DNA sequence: TGTGCCAGCAGGCATGCGGGATCTGGAAACACCATATATTTT.

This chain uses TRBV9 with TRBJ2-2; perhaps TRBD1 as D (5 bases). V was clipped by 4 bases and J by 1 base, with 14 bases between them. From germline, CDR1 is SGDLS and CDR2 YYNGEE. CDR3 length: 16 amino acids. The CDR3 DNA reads TGTGCCAGCAGCCCAAGGACACCGCAGAACACCGGGGAGCTGTTTTTT. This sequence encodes CASSPRTPQNTGELFF.

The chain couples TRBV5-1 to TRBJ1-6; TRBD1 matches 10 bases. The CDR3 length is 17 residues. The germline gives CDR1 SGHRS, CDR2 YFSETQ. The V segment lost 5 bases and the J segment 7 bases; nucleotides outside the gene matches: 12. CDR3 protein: CASRNFNRGQGNSPLHF. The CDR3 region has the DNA TGCGCCAGCAGGAATTTCAACAGGGGACAGGGGAATTCACCCCTCCACTTT.

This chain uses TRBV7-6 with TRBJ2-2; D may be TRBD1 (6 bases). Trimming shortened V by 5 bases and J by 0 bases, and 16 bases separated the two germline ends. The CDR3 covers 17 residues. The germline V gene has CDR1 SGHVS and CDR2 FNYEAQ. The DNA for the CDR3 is TGTGCCAGCAGCCCTCAGGTGGGGGCTCCGAACACCGGGGAGCTGTTTTTT. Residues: CASSPQVGAPNTGELFF. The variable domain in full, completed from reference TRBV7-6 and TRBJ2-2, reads GAGVSQSPRYKVTKRGQDVALRCDPISGHVSLYWYRQALGQGPEFLTYFNYEAQQDKSGLPNDRFSAERPEGSISTLTIQRTEQRDSAMYRCASSPQVGAPNTGELFFGEGSRLTVL.

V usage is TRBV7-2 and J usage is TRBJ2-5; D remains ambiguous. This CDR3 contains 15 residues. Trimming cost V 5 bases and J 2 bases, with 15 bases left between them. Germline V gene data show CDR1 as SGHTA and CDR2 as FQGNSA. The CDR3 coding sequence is TGTGCCAGCAGCCCGGGTTGGCTGAGGCAAGAGACCCAGTACTTC. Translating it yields CASSPGWLRQETQYF.